The 27 T cell receptor beta chains reported below all come from one sample, sequenced in a study of stem cell transplantation in POMP-related autoinflammatory disease. Here immunoSEQ multiplex PCR was the method, and the copy in TCRdb shows in-frame clones only, minus some. The data contain fewer than 5,000 clones, about 92% of them singletons. The material sequenced was CD8+ T cells from PBMCs, taken after stem cell transplantation. Receptor source: a human patient with POMP-related autoinflammation and immune dysregulation (PRAID). Some T cells may be supplied by the graft donor.

CDR3 residues: CASSEANGVEQYF. The CDR3, as DNA: TGTGCCAGCAGTGAAGCTAATGGCGTAGAGCAGTACTTC. The V and J genes are TRBV2 and TRBJ2-7; D unclear. Trimming shortened V by 0 bases and J by 7 bases, and 10 bases separated the two germline ends. This CDR3 region has 13 residues. Germline V lookup: CDR1 SNHLY, CDR2 FYNNEI.

This chain uses TRBV11-2 with TRBJ2-1; D ambiguous. V was shortened by 1 base and J by 3 bases, with 1 base between the two germline ends. CDR1 SGHAT and CDR2 FQNNGV come from the germline V gene. This CDR3 is 12 amino acids long. CDR3 region: CASSLVYNEQFF. The CDR3 nucleotides are TGTGCCAGCAGCTTAGTCTACAATGAGCAGTTCTTC.

The V and J genes are TRBV19 and TRBJ1-2; 7 nucleotides align to TRBD1. The CDR3 is 16 amino acids. Germline CDR1 LNHDA, CDR2 SQIVND (reference sequence). V dropped 5 bases and J dropped 1; count of bases not matched to a gene: 10. CDR3 bases: TGTGCCAGTAGTGCGGGGACAGACTTCTTTAACTATGGCTACACCTTC. The encoded protein is CASSAGTDFFNYGYTF.

V and J are TRBV9 and TRBJ1-2, with D perhaps TRBD1 (6 bases). Looked up from germline, CDR1 is SGDLS and CDR2 is YYNGEE. CDR3 length: 14 residues. Between the trimmed V and J ends, which lost 3 bases and 7 bases, there was a span of 16 bases. Here the CDR3 reads CASSERDKRPGYTF. In DNA form, the CDR3 reads TGTGCCAGCAGCGAACGGGACAAGCGACCTGGCTACACCTTC.

The V gene is TRBV11-2, the J gene TRBJ2-1; D gene uncertain. Germline lookup yields CDR1 SGHAT and CDR2 FQNNGV. Trimming shortened V by 1 base and J by 3 bases, and 4 bases separated the two germline ends. The CDR3 spans 13 residues. As DNA, the CDR3 is TGTGCCAGCAGCTTAGGGGGCTACAATGAGCAGTTCTTC. Residues: CASSLGGYNEQFF.

The J gene is TRBJ1-2, the V gene TRBV28; D is unclear. Trimming removed 5 bases at V and 6 bases at J, with 16 bases between. Germline V gene sequence: CDR1 MDHEN, CDR2 SYDVKM. The CDR3 length is 14 residues. CDR3: CASSPIRGVNGYTF. In DNA form, the CDR3 reads TGTGCCAGCAGTCCTATCCGCGGGGTGAATGGCTACACCTTC.

The chain combines TRBV19 with TRBJ2-2; D gene unclear. The CDR3 totals 14 residues. Germline loops: CDR1 LNHDA, CDR2 SQIVND (reference sequence). The V end lost 3 bases, the J end lost 1 base, and 6 bases lay between the germline ends. CDR3 in DNA: TGTGCCAGTAGTATCGGGCAGAACACCGGGGAGCTGTTTTTT. Amino acids: CASSIGQNTGELFF. Supplemented by reference TRBV19 and TRBJ2-2, the full variable domain reads DGGITQSPKYLFRKEGQNVTLSCEQNLNHDAMYWYRQDPGQGLRLIYYSQIVNDFQKGDIAEGYSVSREKKESFPLTVTSAQKNPTAFYLCASSIGQNTGELFFGEGSRLTVL.

The chain employs TRBV19 and TRBJ1-5; possibly TRBD1 for D (5 bases). In germline, CDR1 is LNHDA, CDR2 SQIVND (reference sequence). V lost 0 bases and J 3 bases, leaving 12 bases between the germline ends. The CDR3 totals 16 residues. CDR3 region: CASSIDHGQLNQPQHF. DNA of the CDR3: TGTGCCAGTAGTATAGATCATGGACAACTCAATCAGCCCCAGCATTTT.

The chain combines TRBV5-1 with TRBJ2-7, with 8 bases that match TRBD2. After removal of 1 base from V and 4 bases from J, the junction contained 7 bases not matched to a gene. Germline CDR1 and CDR2: SGHRS and YFSETQ. The CDR3 is 15 residues long. In DNA, the CDR3 is TGCGCCAGCAGCTTGTCCAGCGGGAGACAGTACGAGCAGTACTTC. Translating gives CASSLSSGRQYEQYF.

The rearrangement links TRBV10-3 to TRBJ2-3; 9 nucleotides align to TRBD2. In germline, CDR1 is ENHRY, CDR2 SYGVKD. V lost 0 bases and J lost 2; bases outside the gene matches: 6. The CDR3 sequence is 17 residues long. CDR3 coding DNA: TGTGCCATCAGTGAGTCGAAGCTAGCGGGAATCACAGATACGCAGTATTTT. It is translated as CAISESKLAGITDTQYF.

The chain recombines TRBV21-1 with TRBJ2-3; the table's D call of TRBD2 was not tested on the DNA. TRBV21-1 is a recognized pseudogene. The CDR3 loop spans 16 amino acids. The CDR3 bases are TGTGCCAGCCCAAAATGGACTAGCGAGAACACAGATACGCAGTATTTT. It specifies CASPKWTSENTDTQYF.

The chain links TRBV7-8 to TRBJ1-1; no reliable D call. V was trimmed by 1 base and J by 1 base, leaving 16 bases between them. CDR3 size: 17 residues. Germline loops: CDR1 SGHVS, CDR2 FQNEAQ. The CDR3 nucleotides are TGTGCCAGCAGCTTAGTCGTGGTAGTTTTAGGGAACACTGAAGCTTTCTTT. Its translation: CASSLVVVVLGNTEAFF.

The chain carries TRBV4-3 and TRBJ2-2; TRBD2 matches at 11 bases. CDR1 LGHNA and CDR2 YSLEER come from the germline V gene. The CDR3 sequence is 16 residues long. V lost 5 bases, J lost 5 bases, and 7 bases stayed unmatched. The CDR3 DNA reads as TGCGCCAGCAGCTTAATTTTAGCGGGAGGGACCGGGGAGCTGTTTTTT. Its translation: CASSLILAGGTGELFF.

This chain joins TRBV5-6 and TRBJ2-7; no clear D gene. Trimming removed 4 bases from V and 5 bases from J, with 13 bases in between. CDR3 length equals 13 residues. In germline, CDR1 is SGHDT, CDR2 YYEEEE. The CDR3 coding sequence is TGTGCCAGCAGCCTGGCCACAGAGGACGAGCAGTACTTC. Its translation is CASSLATEDEQYF.

J is TRBJ2-1 and V is TRBV2; TRBD2 agrees at 9 bases. CDR3 size: 15 residues. From germline, CDR1 is SNHLY and CDR2 FYNNEI. Trimming cost V 4 bases and J 7 bases; bases outside gene matches: 8. CDR3 bases: TGTGCCAGCAGTGCGTCTAGCGGGATTTCGAATGAGCAGTTCTTC. Its translation: CASSASSGISNEQFF. The variable domain in full, with the rest retrieved from reference TRBV2 and TRBJ2-1, is EPEVTQTPSHQVTQMGQEVILRCVPISNHLYFYWYRQILGQKVEFLVSFYNNEISEKSEIFDDQFSVERPDGSNFTLKIRSTKLEDSAMYFCASSASSGISNEQFFGPGTRLTVL.

The genes are TRBV7-9 and TRBJ2-1, with TRBD2 matching 7 bases. The CDR3 sequence is 15 residues long. J gave up 6 bases and V 0 bases, and 5 bases lay outside the gene matches. CDR1 SEHNR and CDR2 FQNEAQ come from the germline V gene (reference sequence). The CDR3 region is CASSLAGGPINEQFF. In DNA, the CDR3 is TGTGCCAGCAGCTTAGCGGGAGGGCCTATCAATGAGCAGTTCTTC.

The chain uses TRBV5-6 and TRBJ2-1; 8 bases fit TRBD2. Trimming cost V 2 bases and J 7 bases; bases outside gene matches: 11. The germline V gene has CDR1 SGHDT and CDR2 YYEEEE. This CDR3 comprises 16 residues. In nucleotides, the CDR3 is TGTGCCAGCAGCTTCCCGGGTAGCGGGAATCGGAATGAGCAGTTCTTC. Amino acids: CASSFPGSGNRNEQFF.

The chain employs TRBV11-2 and TRBJ2-1; no firm D call. The CDR3 spans 14 residues. Germline V CDR1 and CDR2: SGHAT, FQNNGV. Trimming cost V 0 bases and J 7 bases, with 10 bases left between them. CDR3 DNA sequence: TGTGCCAGCAGCTTAGACCGGTTTTTGAATGAGCAGTTCTTC. Translating gives CASSLDRFLNEQFF.

This chain connects TRBV9 to TRBJ2-7; 7 bases fit TRBD1. The length of the CDR3 is 16 residues. The germline V gene has CDR1 SGDLS and CDR2 YYNGEE. V gave up 0 bases and J gave up 7 bases; unmatched junction bases: 13. The CDR3 nucleotides are TGTGCCAGCAGCGTAGCCGATCGGGACAGTTTTCTTGAGCAGTACTTC. Protein sequence: CASSVADRDSFLEQYF.

The chain is built from TRBV7-9 and TRBJ2-1; possible D gene TRBD2, 5 bases. V lost 0 bases and J 9 bases, leaving 9 bases between the germline ends. This CDR3 comprises 13 residues. Germline-derived CDR1 and CDR2 are SEHNR and FQNEAQ (reference sequence). The CDR3 is CASSLASRAEQFF. The CDR3 DNA reads as TGTGCCAGCAGCTTAGCATCGAGGGCTGAGCAGTTCTTC.

V is TRBV28 and J is TRBJ2-1, with D tentatively TRBD1 (5 bases). Between the trimmed V and J ends, which lost 1 base and 8 bases, there was a span of 18 bases. CDR3 length: 16 amino acids. Germline V gene lookup returns CDR1 MDHEN and CDR2 SYDVKM. The CDR3 nucleotides are TGTGCCAGCAGTTTATCCCCAGGGCCCGGCTTGGATGAGCAGTTCTTC. Residues: CASSLSPGPGLDEQFF.

The chain is built from TRBV23-1 and TRBJ1-2; TRBD1 is a possible D gene (5 bases). TRBV23-1 is annotated as an ORF whose role is uncertain. Trimming stripped 7 bases from V and 8 bases from J, with 20 bases between. The CDR3 totals 14 residues. The CDR3 is CASTPLRDLKGYTF. The CDR3 bases are TGCGCCAGCACCCCCCTCCGGGACCTTAAAGGCTACACCTTC.

V gene TRBV21-1 combines with J gene TRBJ1-1. TRBV21-1 is shown as a pseudogene. The CDR3 has 14 residues. The CDR3, as DNA: TGTGCCAGCCAAGCTGGACCCTCGAACACTGAAGCTTTCTTT. Residues: CASQAGPSNTEAFF.

The chain joins TRBV27 to TRBJ2-1; 13 bases align to TRBD2. From germline, CDR1 is MNHEY and CDR2 SMNVEV (reference sequence). This CDR3 contains 14 residues. V trimming: 5 bases; J trimming: 9 bases; junction bases outside the gene matches: 4. CDR3 DNA sequence: TGTGCCAGCAGTCCGGGACTAGCGGGATCTGAGCAGTTCTTC. The encoded protein is CASSPGLAGSEQFF.

The chain combines TRBV5-1 with TRBJ2-1; no clear D gene. V was pared by 0 bases and J by 6 bases, with 10 bases between. This CDR3 has 14 amino acids. The germline V gene has CDR1 SGHRS and CDR2 YFSETQ. CDR3 nucleotides: TGCGCCAGCAGCTTGGGTCCGCGGCCCAATGAGCAGTTCTTC. Its protein is CASSLGPRPNEQFF.

Here the CDR3 reads CASSLGGEQYF. In nucleotides, the CDR3 is TGCGCCAGCAGCTTGGGAGGCGAGCAGTACTTC. The chain joins TRBV5-1 to TRBJ2-7; D is undetermined. Germline lookup yields CDR1 SGHRS and CDR2 YFSETQ. V dropped 0 bases and J dropped 6 bases, with 4 bases sitting between them. CDR3 size: 11 residues. Together with reference TRBV5-1 and TRBJ2-7, the CDR3 gives the full variable domain: KAGVTQTPRYLIKTRGQQVTLSCSPISGHRSVSWYQQTPGQGLQFLFEYFSETQRNKGNFPGRFSGRQFSNSRSEMNVSTLELGDSALYLCASSLGGEQYFGPGTRLTVT.

V usage is TRBV19 and J usage is TRBJ2-7; 7 bases fit TRBD1. Unmatched junction bases numbered 5, after V lost 6 bases and J lost 3 bases. CDR1 and CDR2 from the germline V gene are LNHDA and SQIVND (reference sequence). This CDR3 is 13 amino acids long. The CDR3: CASSRQGVYEQYF. DNA for the CDR3: TGTGCCAGTAGCCGACAGGGTGTCTACGAGCAGTACTTC.